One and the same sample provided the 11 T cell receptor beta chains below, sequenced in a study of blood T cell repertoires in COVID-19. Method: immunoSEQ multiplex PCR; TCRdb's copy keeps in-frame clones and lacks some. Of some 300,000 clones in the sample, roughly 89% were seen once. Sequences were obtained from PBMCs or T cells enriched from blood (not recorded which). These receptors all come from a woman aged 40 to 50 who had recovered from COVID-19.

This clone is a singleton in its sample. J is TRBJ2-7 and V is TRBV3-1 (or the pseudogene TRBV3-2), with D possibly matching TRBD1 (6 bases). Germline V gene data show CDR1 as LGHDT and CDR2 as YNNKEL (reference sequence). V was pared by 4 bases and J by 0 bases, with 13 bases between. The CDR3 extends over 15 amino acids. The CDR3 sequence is CASSPRQESSYEQYF. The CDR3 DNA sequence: TGTGCCAGCAGCCCCCGACAGGAGAGCTCCTACGAGCAGTACTTC.

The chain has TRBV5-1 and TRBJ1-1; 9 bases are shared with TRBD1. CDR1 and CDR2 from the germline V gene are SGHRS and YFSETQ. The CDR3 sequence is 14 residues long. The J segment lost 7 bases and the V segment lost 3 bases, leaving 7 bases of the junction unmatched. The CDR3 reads CASSSWTGDFEAFF. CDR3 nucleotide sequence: TGCGCCAGCAGCTCATGGACAGGGGACTTTGAAGCTTTCTTT. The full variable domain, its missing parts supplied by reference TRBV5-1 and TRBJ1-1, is KAGVTQTPRYLIKTRGQQVTLSCSPISGHRSVSWYQQTPGQGLQFLFEYFSETQRNKGNFPGRFSGRQFSNSRSEMNVSTLELGDSALYLCASSSWTGDFEAFFGQGTRLTVV.

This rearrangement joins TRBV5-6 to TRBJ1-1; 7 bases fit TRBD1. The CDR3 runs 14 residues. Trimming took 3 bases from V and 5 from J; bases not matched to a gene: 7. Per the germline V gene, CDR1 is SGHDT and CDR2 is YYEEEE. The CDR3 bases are TGTGCCAGCAGCTACACAGGGGATGGGACTGAAGCTTTCTTT. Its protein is CASSYTGDGTEAFF.

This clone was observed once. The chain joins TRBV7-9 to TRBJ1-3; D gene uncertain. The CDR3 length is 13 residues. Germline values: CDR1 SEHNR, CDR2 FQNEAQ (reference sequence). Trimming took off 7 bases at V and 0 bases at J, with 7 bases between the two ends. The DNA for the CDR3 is TGTGCCAGCAAAACAATCTCTGGAAACACCATATATTTT. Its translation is CASKTISGNTIYF.

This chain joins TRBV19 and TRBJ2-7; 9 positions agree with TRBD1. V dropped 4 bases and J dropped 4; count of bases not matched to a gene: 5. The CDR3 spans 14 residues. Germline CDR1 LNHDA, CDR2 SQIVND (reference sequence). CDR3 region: CASSKGDRVYEQYF. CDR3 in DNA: TGTGCCAGTAGTAAGGGGGACAGGGTGTACGAGCAGTACTTC.

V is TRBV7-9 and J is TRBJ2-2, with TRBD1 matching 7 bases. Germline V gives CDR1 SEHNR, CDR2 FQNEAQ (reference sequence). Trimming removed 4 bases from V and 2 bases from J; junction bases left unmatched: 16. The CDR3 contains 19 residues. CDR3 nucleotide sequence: TGTGCCAGCAGCTCAGCAGTCGATATTACAGGGGCAAACACCGGGGAGCTGTTTTTT. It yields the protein CASSSAVDITGANTGELFF.

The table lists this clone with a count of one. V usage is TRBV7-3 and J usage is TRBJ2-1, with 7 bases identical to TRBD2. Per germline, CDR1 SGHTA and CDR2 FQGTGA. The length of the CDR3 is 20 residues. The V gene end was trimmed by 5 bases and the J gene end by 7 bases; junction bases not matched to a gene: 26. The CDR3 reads CASSPRSPLFAGALDNEQFF. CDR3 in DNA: TGTGCCAGCAGCCCGCGATCGCCCCTGTTTGCGGGAGCCCTGGATAATGAGCAGTTCTTC.

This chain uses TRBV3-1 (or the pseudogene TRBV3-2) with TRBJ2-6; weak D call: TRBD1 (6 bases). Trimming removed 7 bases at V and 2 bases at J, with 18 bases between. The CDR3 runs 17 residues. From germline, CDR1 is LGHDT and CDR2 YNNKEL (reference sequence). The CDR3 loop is CASTLGLGATGANVLTF. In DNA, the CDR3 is TGTGCCAGCACCTTGGGCCTGGGGGCTACTGGGGCCAACGTCCTGACTTTC.

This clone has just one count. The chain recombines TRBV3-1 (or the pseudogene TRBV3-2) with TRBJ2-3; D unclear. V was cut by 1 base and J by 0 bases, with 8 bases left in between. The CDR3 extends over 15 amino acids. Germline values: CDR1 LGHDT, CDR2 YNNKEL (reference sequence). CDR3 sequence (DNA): TGTGCCAGCAGCCAAGGACCGACTAGCACAGATACGCAGTATTTT. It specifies CASSQGPTSTDTQYF.

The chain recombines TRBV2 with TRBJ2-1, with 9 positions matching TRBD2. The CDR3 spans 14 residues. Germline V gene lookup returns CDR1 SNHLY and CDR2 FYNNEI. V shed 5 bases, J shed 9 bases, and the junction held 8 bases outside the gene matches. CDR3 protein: CASSQGLARPEQFF. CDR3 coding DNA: TGTGCCAGCAGTCAAGGACTAGCGAGACCTGAGCAGTTCTTC.

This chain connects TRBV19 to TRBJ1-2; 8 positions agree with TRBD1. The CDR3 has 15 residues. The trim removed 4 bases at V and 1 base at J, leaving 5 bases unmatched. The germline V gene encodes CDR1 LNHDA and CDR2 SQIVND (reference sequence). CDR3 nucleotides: TGTGCCAGTAGTAGGCTAGACAGGGGTAACTATGGCTACACCTTC. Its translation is CASSRLDRGNYGYTF. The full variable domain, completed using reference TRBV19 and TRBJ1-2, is DGGITQSPKYLFRKEGQNVTLSCEQNLNHDAMYWYRQDPGQGLRLIYYSQIVNDFQKGDIAEGYSVSREKKESFPLTVTSAQKNPTAFYLCASSRLDRGNYGYTFGSGTRLTVV.